The 7 T cell receptor beta chains reported below all come from one sample, sequenced in a study of cytomegalovirus exposure and HLA in healthy donors (dated by TCRdb to between 2016 and 2019). The method was the immunoSEQ multiplex PCR assay. A mixture of 60 forward primers for TCR Vbeta segments and 13 reverse primers for TCR Jbeta segments was used in the multiplex PCR. The immuneACCESS repertoire file appears here via TCRdb, limited to in-frame rearrangements. These files lack a portion of the clones; in checked studies, under half of the deficit traces to unresolved V genes, and the cause of the others is not known. This sample gives 150,000 to 200,000 clones in total; about 79% of them show up just once. Of the sample, about 14% is held by the ten largest clones. Specimen: PBMCs. Receptors originate from a man aged 50-59 years in good health and CMV-seropositive.

This sequence joins TRBV4-3 and TRBJ2-3, with 9 positions matching TRBD2. The CDR3 spans 15 residues. With 3 bases clipped from V and 5 bases from J, the junction kept 6 bases outside the gene matches. Looked up from germline, CDR1 is LGHNA and CDR2 is YSLEER. The CDR3 DNA reads as TGCGCCAGCAGCCACACTAGCGGGCGTATAGATACGCAGTATTTT. Protein product: CASSHTSGRIDTQYF.

The V call is TRBV13, the J call TRBJ1-1; possibly TRBD1 for D (5 bases). The CDR3 consists of 14 residues. The V gene's germline CDR1 is PRHDT and CDR2 FYEKMQ (reference sequence). The V end lost 5 bases, the J end lost 5 bases, and 15 bases lay between the germline ends. The CDR3 sequence is CASSDQGFRTEAFF. In DNA, the CDR3 is TGTGCCAGCAGCGATCAGGGTTTTCGGACTGAAGCTTTCTTT.

This sequence joins TRBV4-3 and TRBJ2-5; D is undetermined. CDR3 length equals 13 residues. V was trimmed by 0 bases and J by 5 bases, leaving 7 bases between them. CDR1 and CDR2 from the germline V gene are LGHNA and YSLEER. The CDR3 protein is CASSQDRWETQYF. The CDR3 DNA follows: TGCGCCAGCAGCCAAGACAGGTGGGAGACCCAGTACTTC.

This chain connects TRBV7-2 to TRBJ1-4; 8 bases fit TRBD1. Trimming cost V 5 bases and J 6 bases; bases outside gene matches: 5. In germline, CDR1 is SGHTA, CDR2 FQGNSA. The CDR3 extends over 14 amino acids. For the CDR3, the DNA is TGTGCCAGCAGCCGACAGGGGCTGGATGAAAAACTGTTTTTT. Protein: CASSRQGLDEKLFF.

The chain is built from TRBV5-5 and TRBJ1-2; TRBD1 matches 9 bases. V shed 4 bases and J 4 bases; nucleotides not matched to a gene: 5. The length of the CDR3 is 14 residues. Looked up from germline, CDR1 is SGHKS and CDR2 is YYEKEE (reference sequence). CDR3 sequence (DNA): TGTGCCAGCAGCAGGGGACAGGGATCCTATGGCTACACCTTC. Its translation: CASSRGQGSYGYTF. The full variable domain, in which reference TRBV5-5 and TRBJ1-2 provide the parts outside the CDR3, is DAGVTQSPTHLIKTRGQQVTLRCSPISGHKSVSWYQQVLGQGPQFIFQYYEKEERGRGNFPDRFSARQFPNYSSELNVNALLLGDSALYLCASSRGQGSYGYTFGSGTRLTVV.

The V call is TRBV7-2, the J call TRBJ2-7, with 8 bases fitting TRBD1. Trimming cost V 3 bases and J 5 bases; bases outside gene matches: 3. The CDR3 is 13 amino acids. Germline CDR1 reads SGHTA; CDR2 reads FQGNSA. This chain's CDR3 is CASSFSGGDEQYF. The CDR3 DNA is TGTGCCAGCAGCTTCTCAGGGGGCGACGAGCAGTACTTC.

The CDR3 region is CASSFKGVDNQPQHF. The CDR3 region has the DNA TGTGCCAGCAGTTTTAAGGGGGTTGACAATCAGCCCCAGCATTTT. This chain joins TRBV28 and TRBJ1-5, with D maybe TRBD1 (6 bases). The V gene lost 3 bases and the J gene lost 3 bases, with 12 bases spanning the gap. The CDR3 covers 15 residues. Germline V gene sequence: CDR1 MDHEN, CDR2 SYDVKM. Filled out from reference TRBV28 and TRBJ1-5, the complete variable domain reads DVKVTQSSRYLVKRTGEKVFLECVQDMDHENMFWYRQDPGLGLRLIYFSYDVKMKEKGDIPEGYSVSREKKERFSLILESASTNQTSMYLCASSFKGVDNQPQHFGDGTRLSIL.